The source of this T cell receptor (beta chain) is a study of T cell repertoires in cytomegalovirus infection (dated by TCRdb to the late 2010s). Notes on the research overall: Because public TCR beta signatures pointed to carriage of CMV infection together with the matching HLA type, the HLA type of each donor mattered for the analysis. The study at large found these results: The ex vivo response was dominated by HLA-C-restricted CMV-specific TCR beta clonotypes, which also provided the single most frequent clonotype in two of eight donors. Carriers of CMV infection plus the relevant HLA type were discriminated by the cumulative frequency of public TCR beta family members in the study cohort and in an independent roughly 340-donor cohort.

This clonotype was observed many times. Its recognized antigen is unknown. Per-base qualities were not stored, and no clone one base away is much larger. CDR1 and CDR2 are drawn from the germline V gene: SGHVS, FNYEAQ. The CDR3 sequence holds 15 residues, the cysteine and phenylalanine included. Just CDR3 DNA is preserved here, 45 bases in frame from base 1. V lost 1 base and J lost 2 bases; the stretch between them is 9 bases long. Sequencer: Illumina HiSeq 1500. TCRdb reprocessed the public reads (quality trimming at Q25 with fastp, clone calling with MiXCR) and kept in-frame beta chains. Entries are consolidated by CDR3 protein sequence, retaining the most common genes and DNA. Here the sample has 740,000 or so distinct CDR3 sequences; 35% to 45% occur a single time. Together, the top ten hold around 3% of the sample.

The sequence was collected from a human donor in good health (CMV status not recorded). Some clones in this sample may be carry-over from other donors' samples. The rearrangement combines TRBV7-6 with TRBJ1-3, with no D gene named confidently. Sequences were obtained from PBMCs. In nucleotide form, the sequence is TGTGCCAGCAGCTTAGATCGGGTTCCTGGAAACACCATATATTTT. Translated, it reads CASSLDRVPGNTIYF.